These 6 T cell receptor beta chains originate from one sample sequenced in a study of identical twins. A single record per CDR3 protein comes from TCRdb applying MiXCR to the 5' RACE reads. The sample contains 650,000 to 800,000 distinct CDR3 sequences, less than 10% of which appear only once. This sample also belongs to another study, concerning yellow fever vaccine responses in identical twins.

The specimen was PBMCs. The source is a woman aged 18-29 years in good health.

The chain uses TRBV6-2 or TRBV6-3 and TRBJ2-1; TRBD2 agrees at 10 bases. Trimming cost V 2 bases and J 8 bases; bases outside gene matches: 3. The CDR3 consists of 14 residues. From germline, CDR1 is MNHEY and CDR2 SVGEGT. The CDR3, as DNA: TGTGCCAGCAGTTACCCCCTAGCGGGAGATGAGCAGTTCTTC. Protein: CASSYPLAGDEQFF.

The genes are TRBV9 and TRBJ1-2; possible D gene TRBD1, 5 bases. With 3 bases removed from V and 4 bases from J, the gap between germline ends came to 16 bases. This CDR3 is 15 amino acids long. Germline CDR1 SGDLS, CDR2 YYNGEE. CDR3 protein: CASSGGTASSYGYTF. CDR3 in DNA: TGTGCCAGCAGCGGGGGGACCGCTAGTTCCTATGGCTACACCTTC.

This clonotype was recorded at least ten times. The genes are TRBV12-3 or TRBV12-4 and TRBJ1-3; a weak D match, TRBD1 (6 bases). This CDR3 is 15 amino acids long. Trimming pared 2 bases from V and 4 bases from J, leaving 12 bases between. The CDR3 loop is CASSLIGGPGNTIYF. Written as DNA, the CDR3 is TGTGCCAGCAGTTTAATTGGGGGGCCGGGAAACACCATATATTTT.

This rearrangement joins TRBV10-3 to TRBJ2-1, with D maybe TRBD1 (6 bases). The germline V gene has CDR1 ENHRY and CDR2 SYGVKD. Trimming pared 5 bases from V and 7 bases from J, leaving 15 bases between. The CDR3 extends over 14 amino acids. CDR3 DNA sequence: TGTGCCATCAGTTTTATAGGGACACCGAATGAGCAGTTCTTC. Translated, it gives CAISFIGTPNEQFF.

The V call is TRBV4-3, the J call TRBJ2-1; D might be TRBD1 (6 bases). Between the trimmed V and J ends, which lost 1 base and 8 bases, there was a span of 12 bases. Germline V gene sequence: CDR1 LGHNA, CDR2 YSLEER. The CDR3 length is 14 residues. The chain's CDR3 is CASSQGDRLDEQFF. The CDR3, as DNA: TGCGCCAGCAGCCAAGGAGACAGGCTGGATGAGCAGTTCTTC.

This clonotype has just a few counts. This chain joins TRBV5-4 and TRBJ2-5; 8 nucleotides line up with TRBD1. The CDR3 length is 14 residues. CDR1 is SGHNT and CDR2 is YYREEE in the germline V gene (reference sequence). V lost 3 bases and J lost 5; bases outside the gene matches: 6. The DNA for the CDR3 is TGTGCCAGCAGCTCGACAGGGGCCGGTGAGACCCAGTACTTC. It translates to CASSSTGAGETQYF. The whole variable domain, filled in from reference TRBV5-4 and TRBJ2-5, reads ETGVTQSPTHLIKTRGQQVTLRCSSQSGHNTVSWYQQALGQGPQFIFQYYREEENGRGNFPPRFSGLQFPNYSSELNVNALELDDSALYLCASSSTGAGETQYFGPGTRLLVL.